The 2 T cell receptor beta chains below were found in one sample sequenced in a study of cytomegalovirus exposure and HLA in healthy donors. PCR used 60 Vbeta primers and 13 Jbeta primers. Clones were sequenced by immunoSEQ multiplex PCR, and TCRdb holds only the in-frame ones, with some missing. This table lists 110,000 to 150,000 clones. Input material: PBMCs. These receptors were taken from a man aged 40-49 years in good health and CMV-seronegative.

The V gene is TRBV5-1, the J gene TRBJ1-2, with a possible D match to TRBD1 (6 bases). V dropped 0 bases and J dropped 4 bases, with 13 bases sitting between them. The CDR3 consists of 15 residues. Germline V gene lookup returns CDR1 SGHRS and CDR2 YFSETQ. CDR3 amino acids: CASSLDSGGGYGYTF. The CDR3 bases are TGCGCCAGCAGCTTGGACTCGGGGGGCGGCTATGGCTACACCTTC. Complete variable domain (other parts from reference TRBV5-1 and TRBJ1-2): KAGVTQTPRYLIKTRGQQVTLSCSPISGHRSVSWYQQTPGQGLQFLFEYFSETQRNKGNFPGRFSGRQFSNSRSEMNVSTLELGDSALYLCASSLDSGGGYGYTFGSGTRLTVV.

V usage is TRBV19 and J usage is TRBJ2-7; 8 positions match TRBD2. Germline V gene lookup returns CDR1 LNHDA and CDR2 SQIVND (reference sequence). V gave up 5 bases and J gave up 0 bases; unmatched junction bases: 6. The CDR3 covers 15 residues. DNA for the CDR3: TGTGCCAGTAGTGGACTAGCCGACGACTCCTACGAGCAGTACTTC. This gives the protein CASSGLADDSYEQYF.